Listed below are T cell receptor beta chains from one sample, sequenced in a study of blood T cell repertoires in COVID-19. Data came from immunoSEQ multiplex PCR; TCRdb stores just in-frame clones and leaves some out. This table holds tens of thousands of clones, around 70% found once. The sample comprised peripheral blood. The source is a woman between 45 and 60 years old with active or convalescent COVID-19. CDR3s include the opening cysteine and the closing phenylalanine or tryptophan. The order of the fields is J gene, V gene, CDR3 protein.

j_call: TRBJ2-5; v_call: TRBV21-1; cdr3_aa: CASSKRTRVEGKETQYF
j_call: TRBJ2-2; v_call: TRBV19; cdr3_aa: CASTSSGSNGELFF
j_call: TRBJ2-2; v_call: TRBV5-1; cdr3_aa: CASSLGGRNTGELFF
j_call: TRBJ1-1; v_call: TRBV7-9; cdr3_aa: CASSLRTGANTEAFF
j_call: TRBJ1-1; v_call: TRBV6-6; cdr3_aa: CASSIPGQGVRAFF
j_call: TRBJ2-1; v_call: TRBV5-4; cdr3_aa: CASSIIRLARYNEQFF
j_call: TRBJ2-7; v_call: TRBV7-9; cdr3_aa: CASSLGTSGEQYF
j_call: TRBJ2-7; v_call: TRBV7-6; cdr3_aa: CASSLGPGFGNEQYF
j_call: TRBJ1-3; v_call: TRBV30; cdr3_aa: CAWNLRDSRSGNTIYF
j_call: TRBJ2-7; v_call: TRBV4-2; cdr3_aa: CASSQEGGLSPYEQYF
j_call: TRBJ2-3; v_call: TRBV18; cdr3_aa: CASFSPSGSSDTQYF
j_call: TRBJ1-6; v_call: TRBV12-3/TRBV12-4; cdr3_aa: CASSPHRDSPLHF
j_call: TRBJ1-3; v_call: TRBV11-2; cdr3_aa: CASSWDSLGNTIYF
j_call: TRBJ1-2; v_call: TRBV9; cdr3_aa: CASSVDNFGMAYTF
j_call: TRBJ1-1; v_call: TRBV18; cdr3_aa: CASSPGTAAVGTEAFF
j_call: TRBJ2-4; v_call: TRBV5-1; cdr3_aa: CASSLGRQGEIQYF
j_call: TRBJ2-4; v_call: TRBV28; cdr3_aa: CASSFRLRGPGKNIQYF
j_call: TRBJ2-7; v_call: TRBV14; cdr3_aa: CASSLMLGRNEQYF
j_call: TRBJ1-1; v_call: TRBV18; cdr3_aa: CASSKRQEMNTEAFF
j_call: TRBJ1-4; v_call: TRBV19; cdr3_aa: CASRMTGNEKLFF
j_call: TRBJ1-1; v_call: TRBV7-9; cdr3_aa: CASGTGITEAFF
j_call: TRBJ2-5; v_call: TRBV20-1; cdr3_aa: CSAQISQTQYF
j_call: TRBJ1-1; v_call: TRBV10-3; cdr3_aa: CAISTGQLPAEAFF
j_call: TRBJ2-3; v_call: TRBV2; cdr3_aa: CASSHGRGGRGDTQYF
j_call: TRBJ1-4; v_call: TRBV5-1; cdr3_aa: CASSPGNGVEKLFF
j_call: TRBJ1-2; v_call: TRBV28; cdr3_aa: CASSLSAGGYTF